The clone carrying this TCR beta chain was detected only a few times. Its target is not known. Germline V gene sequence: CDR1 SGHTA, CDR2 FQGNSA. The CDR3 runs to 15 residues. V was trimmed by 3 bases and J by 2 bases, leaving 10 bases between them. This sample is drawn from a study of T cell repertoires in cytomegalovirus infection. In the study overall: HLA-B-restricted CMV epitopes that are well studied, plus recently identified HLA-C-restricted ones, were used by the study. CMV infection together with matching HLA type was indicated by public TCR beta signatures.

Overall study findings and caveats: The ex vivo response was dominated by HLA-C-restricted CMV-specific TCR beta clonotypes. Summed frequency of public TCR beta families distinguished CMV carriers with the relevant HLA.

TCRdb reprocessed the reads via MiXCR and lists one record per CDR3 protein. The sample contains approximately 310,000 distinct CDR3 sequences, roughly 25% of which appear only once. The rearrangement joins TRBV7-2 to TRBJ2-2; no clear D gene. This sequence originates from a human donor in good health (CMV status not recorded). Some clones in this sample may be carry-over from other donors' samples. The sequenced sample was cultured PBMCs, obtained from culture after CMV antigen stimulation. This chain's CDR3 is CASSLVGPNTGELFF. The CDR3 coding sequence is TGTGCCAGCAGCTTGGTCGGGCCAAACACCGGGGAGCTGTTTTTT.